This is a list of T cell receptor beta chains from one sample in a study of regulatory T cells in long-lasting Graves disease. Using its own MiXCR run on the multiplex PCR reads, TCRdb lists one record per CDR3 protein. The table records about 660,000 distinct CDR3 sequences, about 32% of them present only once. The sample in question was peripheral blood mononuclear cells (PBMCs), obtained when the disease was refractory, from a patient treated with antithyroid drugs. Receptors were obtained from a female donor with Graves disease. Both conserved end residues are part of each CDR3. A D gene is named only where the DNA matches it firmly. Size tells how often a clone was seen (once, few, many) or the class of an expanded clone, and some rows leave it out.

v_call: TRBV28
clone_size: many
d_call: NA
j_call: TRBJ1-2
cdr3_length: 16
cdr3_aa: CASSFGAGQGIYGYTF
cdr3_nt: TGTGCCAGCAGTTTCGGGGCGGGGCAGGGGATCTATGGCTACACCTTC

v_call: TRBV25-1
clone_size: few
d_call: TRBD2
j_call: TRBJ2-7
cdr3_length: 17
cdr3_aa: CASSGTSGRWGDYEQYF
cdr3_nt: TGTGCCAGCAGTGGTACTAGCGGGAGATGGGGGGACTACGAGCAGTACTTC

v_call: TRBV5-1
clone_size: NA
d_call: TRBD2
j_call: TRBJ2-6
cdr3_length: 19
cdr3_aa: CASSFGLSGRASGANVLTF
cdr3_nt: TGCGCCAGCAGCTTTGGGCTCAGCGGGAGGGCCTCTGGGGCCAACGTCCTGACTTTC

v_call: TRBV7-3
clone_size: NA
d_call: TRBD1
j_call: TRBJ1-2
cdr3_length: 14
cdr3_aa: CASSLYPTGEGYTF
cdr3_nt: TGTGCCAGCAGCTTATATCCCACAGGGGAGGGCTACACCTTC

v_call: TRBV20-1
clone_size: few
d_call: TRBD1
j_call: TRBJ1-2
cdr3_length: 15
cdr3_aa: CSAMGGQEVSYGYTF
cdr3_nt: TGCAGTGCTATGGGTGGACAGGAGGTTAGCTATGGCTACACCTTC

v_call: TRBV19
clone_size: once
d_call: NA
j_call: TRBJ2-7
cdr3_length: 15
cdr3_aa: CASSNDYSSSYEQYF
cdr3_nt: TGTGCCAGTAGCAATGACTATTCGAGCTCCTACGAGCAGTACTTC

v_call: TRBV6-1
clone_size: few
d_call: NA
j_call: TRBJ1-5
cdr3_length: 14
cdr3_aa: CASSDGPRSQPQHF
cdr3_nt: TGTGCCAGCAGTGATGGACCACGGTCCCAGCCCCAGCATTTT

v_call: TRBV11-2
clone_size: NA
d_call: NA
j_call: TRBJ1-6
cdr3_length: 16
cdr3_aa: CASSLDGQEHNSPLHF
cdr3_nt: TGTGCCAGCAGCTTAGATGGGCAGGAGCATAATTCACCCCTCCACTTT

v_call: TRBV28
clone_size: many
d_call: NA
j_call: TRBJ1-1
cdr3_length: 12
cdr3_aa: CASSLIGAKAFF
cdr3_nt: TGTGCCAGCAGTTTAATAGGCGCCAAAGCTTTCTTT

v_call: TRBV14
clone_size: NA
d_call: TRBD1
j_call: TRBJ2-7
cdr3_length: 13
cdr3_aa: CASRPGGVGEQYF
cdr3_nt: TGTGCCAGCCGGCCAGGGGGCGTGGGGGAGCAGTACTTC

v_call: TRBV30
clone_size: NA
d_call: TRBD2
j_call: TRBJ2-5
cdr3_length: 15
cdr3_aa: CAWREPGLHQETQYF
cdr3_nt: TGTGCCTGGAGAGAACCGGGACTACACCAAGAGACCCAGTACTTC

v_call: TRBV20-1
clone_size: few
d_call: NA
j_call: TRBJ2-7
cdr3_length: 14
cdr3_aa: CSARGSWPAYEQYF
cdr3_nt: TGCAGTGCTAGAGGCTCTTGGCCAGCCTACGAGCAGTACTTC

v_call: TRBV20-1
clone_size: NA
d_call: NA
j_call: TRBJ1-6
cdr3_length: 11
cdr3_aa: CSASGSNPLHF
cdr3_nt: TGCAGTGCTAGCGGCAGTAACCCCCTCCACTTT

v_call: TRBV19
clone_size: NA
d_call: NA
j_call: TRBJ1-1
cdr3_length: 15
cdr3_aa: CASSNPTGGLVEAFF
cdr3_nt: TGTGCCAGTAGTAACCCAACGGGGGGGCTAGTTGAAGCTTTCTTT

v_call: TRBV9
clone_size: NA
d_call: NA
j_call: TRBJ1-2
cdr3_length: 15
cdr3_aa: CASSVTGGGVGGYTF
cdr3_nt: TGTGCCAGCAGCGTCACGGGTGGGGGGGTCGGTGGCTACACCTTC

v_call: TRBV19
clone_size: NA
d_call: NA
j_call: TRBJ2-7
cdr3_length: 12
cdr3_aa: CASTSPSYEQYF
cdr3_nt: TGTGCCAGTACTAGCCCTTCCTACGAGCAGTACTTC

v_call: TRBV7-7
clone_size: NA
d_call: TRBD1
j_call: TRBJ2-5
cdr3_length: 14
cdr3_aa: CASSPDRVQETQYF
cdr3_nt: TGTGCCAGCAGCCCAGACAGGGTCCAAGAGACCCAGTACTTC

v_call: TRBV6-4
clone_size: few
d_call: NA
j_call: TRBJ2-2
cdr3_length: 15
cdr3_aa: CASSRPTRGPGELFF
cdr3_nt: TGTGCCAGCAGCCGCCCTACCAGGGGCCCCGGGGAGCTGTTTTTT

v_call: TRBV3-1
clone_size: NA
d_call: NA
j_call: TRBJ2-1
cdr3_length: 12
cdr3_aa: CASSPRHHEQFF
cdr3_nt: TGTGCCAGCAGCCCACGACACCATGAGCAGTTCTTC

v_call: TRBV15
clone_size: few
d_call: NA
j_call: TRBJ1-1
cdr3_length: 16
cdr3_aa: CATSRALQGGNTEAFF
cdr3_nt: TGTGCCACCAGCAGGGCATTGCAAGGGGGGAACACTGAAGCTTTCTTT

v_call: TRBV2
clone_size: NA
d_call: NA
j_call: TRBJ1-5
cdr3_length: 13
cdr3_aa: CASSEVPGQPQHF
cdr3_nt: TGTGCCAGCAGTGAAGTTCCGGGTCAGCCCCAGCATTTT

v_call: TRBV10-3
clone_size: few
d_call: TRBD1
j_call: TRBJ2-2
cdr3_length: 14
cdr3_aa: CASDGQGDTGELFF
cdr3_nt: TGTGCCAGCGATGGACAGGGGGACACCGGGGAGCTGTTTTTT

v_call: TRBV13
clone_size: NA
d_call: NA
j_call: TRBJ1-1
cdr3_length: 14
cdr3_aa: CASSLGLEGSEAFF
cdr3_nt: TGTGCCAGCAGCTTAGGCCTTGAGGGATCTGAAGCTTTCTTT

v_call: TRBV7-8
clone_size: many
d_call: NA
j_call: TRBJ1-1
cdr3_length: 13
cdr3_aa: CASSERRNTEAFF
cdr3_nt: TGTGCCAGCAGTGAAAGGCGGAACACTGAAGCTTTCTTT

v_call: TRBV6-4
clone_size: NA
d_call: NA
j_call: TRBJ1-3
cdr3_length: 20
cdr3_aa: CASSYSNLISNQPGLNTIYF
cdr3_nt: TGTGCCAGCAGTTACTCGAATTTGATTTCCAATCAACCAGGATTAAACACCATATATTTT

v_call: TRBV6-2/TRBV6-3
clone_size: few
d_call: TRBD1
j_call: TRBJ1-2
cdr3_length: 15
cdr3_aa: CASRKMGQGDGGYTF
cdr3_nt: TGTGCCAGCAGGAAAATGGGACAGGGTGACGGTGGCTACACCTTC

v_call: TRBV13
clone_size: NA
d_call: NA
j_call: TRBJ1-1
cdr3_length: 14
cdr3_aa: CASSLFRARFEAFF
cdr3_nt: TGTGCCAGCAGCTTGTTCAGGGCCAGATTTGAAGCTTTCTTT

v_call: TRBV11-3
clone_size: NA
d_call: TRBD2
j_call: TRBJ2-7
cdr3_length: 15
cdr3_aa: CASSPGLAGELEQYF
cdr3_nt: TGTGCCAGCAGCCCAGGACTAGCGGGAGAGTTGGAGCAGTACTTC

v_call: TRBV20-1
clone_size: few
d_call: NA
j_call: TRBJ1-6
cdr3_length: 17
cdr3_aa: CSARAGLTDSYNSPLHF
cdr3_nt: TGCAGTGCTAGAGCAGGGCTCACCGACTCCTATAATTCACCCCTCCACTTT

v_call: TRBV28
clone_size: NA
d_call: NA
j_call: TRBJ1-6
cdr3_length: 14
cdr3_aa: CASREGRYNSPLHF
cdr3_nt: TGTGCCAGCAGGGAGGGACGTTATAATTCACCCCTCCACTTT

v_call: TRBV6-5
clone_size: NA
d_call: NA
j_call: TRBJ2-7
cdr3_length: 15
cdr3_aa: CASSYSGSGTMKQYF
cdr3_nt: TGTGCCAGCAGTTACTCAGGGTCAGGTACGATGAAGCAGTACTTC

v_call: TRBV12-3/TRBV12-4
clone_size: few
d_call: NA
j_call: TRBJ2-7
cdr3_length: 12
cdr3_aa: CASSLNIGEQYF
cdr3_nt: TGTGCCAGCAGTTTGAATATAGGCGAGCAGTACTTC

v_call: TRBV5-1
clone_size: NA
d_call: TRBD1
j_call: TRBJ2-2
cdr3_length: 14
cdr3_aa: CASSKGQGSGELFF
cdr3_nt: TGCGCCAGCAGCAAGGGACAGGGCTCCGGGGAGCTGTTTTTT

v_call: TRBV6-1
clone_size: NA
d_call: TRBD1
j_call: TRBJ2-5
cdr3_length: 19
cdr3_aa: CASTGRQGAFRDYFETQYF
cdr3_nt: TGTGCCAGCACGGGGAGACAGGGGGCCTTTCGGGACTATTTCGAGACCCAGTACTTC

v_call: TRBV11-1
clone_size: NA
d_call: NA
j_call: TRBJ2-7
cdr3_length: 11
cdr3_aa: CASSHEGEQYF
cdr3_nt: TGTGCCAGCAGCCACGAAGGTGAGCAGTACTTC

v_call: TRBV3-1
clone_size: NA
d_call: NA
j_call: TRBJ1-4
cdr3_length: 20
cdr3_aa: CASSQETLTRRRSTNEKLFF
cdr3_nt: TGTGCCAGCAGCCAAGAGACACTCACAAGAAGGAGATCAACTAATGAAAAACTGTTTTTT

v_call: TRBV28
clone_size: few
d_call: NA
j_call: TRBJ1-5
cdr3_length: 17
cdr3_aa: CASLSITGYRGGQPQHF
cdr3_nt: TGTGCCAGCCTCTCGATAACAGGGTATAGAGGGGGACAGCCCCAGCATTTT

v_call: TRBV5-1
clone_size: NA
d_call: NA
j_call: TRBJ2-3
cdr3_length: 14
cdr3_aa: CASSLGAVTDTQYF
cdr3_nt: TGCGCCAGCAGCTTGGGTGCGGTCACAGATACGCAGTATTTT

v_call: TRBV7-9
clone_size: NA
d_call: TRBD2
j_call: TRBJ2-5
cdr3_length: 15
cdr3_aa: CASTPGTREQETQYF
cdr3_nt: TGTGCCAGCACCCCCGGGACTAGGGAACAAGAGACCCAGTACTTC

v_call: TRBV28
clone_size: few
d_call: NA
j_call: TRBJ1-4
cdr3_length: 15
cdr3_aa: CASSSDGVGSEKLFF
cdr3_nt: TGTGCCAGCAGTTCCGACGGGGTGGGAAGCGAAAAACTGTTTTTT

v_call: TRBV11-2
clone_size: NA
d_call: NA
j_call: TRBJ2-7
cdr3_length: 14
cdr3_aa: CASSLVQSRYEQYF
cdr3_nt: TGTGCCAGCAGCTTAGTACAGAGTAGGTACGAGCAGTACTTC